This is a list of T cell receptor beta chains from one sample in a study of CXCR3-negative and CXCR3-positive naive CD8 T cells. For each CDR3 protein, TCRdb gives one entry from its re-call of the 5' RACE reads, without DNA. The sample totals more than 40,000 distinct CDR3 sequences. Sequenced sample: naive CXCR3- CD8+ T cells from blood. Every receptor here comes from a human donor in good health. Some clones in this sample may be carry-over from other donors' samples. Both conserved end residues are part of each CDR3. The listing skips clone size in some rows; elsewhere it reads once, few, many or a size class.

NA	TRBV18	TRBJ2-7	CASSPPVGGEQYF
NA	TRBV20-1	TRBJ1-2	CSARGLLGYTF
NA	TRBV29-1	TRBJ2-1	CSVDLGGPRDEQFF
NA	TRBV5-1	TRBJ2-3	CASSPGLAGQDTQYF
NA	TRBV5-1	TRBJ1-2	CASSFDRNNYGYTF
NA	TRBV3-1	TRBJ2-5	CASSYRDPRETQYF
NA	TRBV20-1	TRBJ2-1	CSARGPGEQTYNEQFF
NA	TRBV20-1	TRBJ2-3	CSAPQGETGPDTQYF
medium-sized	TRBV13	TRBJ1-2	CASSFDRNYGYTF
NA	TRBV20-1	TRBJ2-5	CSARLAGVGETQYF
NA	TRBV7-9	TRBJ2-1	CASSLELNEQFF
NA	TRBV6-4	TRBJ2-1	CASSVGDNEQFF
NA	TRBV2	TRBJ2-1	CASRAPDGPSYNEQFF
NA	TRBV9	TRBJ1-2	CASSLGGVYGYTF
NA	TRBV18	TRBJ2-1	CASSRGLAGESEQFF
NA	TRBV4-3	TRBJ2-1	CASSQDLSSIDEQFF
NA	TRBV20-1	TRBJ1-1	CSAPEGATEAFF
NA	TRBV11-2	TRBJ2-3	CASSLAVVSAVTQYF